The table lists the clone carrying this TCR beta chain with many counts. Its matching antigen is unknown. This specimen belongs to a study of identical twins. Study outcomes and limitations: Sequences that were out-of-frame, alpha and twin-shared displayed an excess of low generation probability.

The CDR3 is 14 residues long. Germline assignment: CDR1 MNHEY and CDR2 SMNVEV (reference sequence). Trimming at V came to 4 bases and at J to 7 bases, leaving 4 bases not matched to a gene. Using its own MiXCR run on the 5' RACE reads, TCRdb lists one record per CDR3 protein. The repertoire holds 200,000 to 250,000 distinct CDR3 sequences, with approximately 7% as singletons. This sample was also put to use in a study of yellow fever vaccine responses in identical twins.

The genes are TRBV27 and TRBJ2-1, with TRBD2 identical over 10 bases. Sequences were obtained from memory (CD45RO+) T cells sorted from blood. The receptor's source is a woman aged 18-30 years in good health. The CDR3 DNA reads TGTGCCAGCAGTTCGAGCGGGAGGGTTAATGAGCAGTTCTTC. Amino acid sequence: CASSSSGRVNEQFF.